This T cell receptor beta chain was observed in a study of T-cell reconstitution after alpha-beta-depleted transplantation in children. Molecular barcoding with unique molecular identifiers was used for the TCRbeta library. MiXCR was run by TCRdb on the PCR reads, yielding one entry per CDR3 protein. Seen here are 500,000 to 600,000 distinct CDR3 sequences, around 20% observed once, and the top ten hold 3.3%. This CDR3 contains 14 residues. V was trimmed by 5 bases and J by 3 bases, leaving 14 bases between them. Per the germline V gene, CDR1 is MNHEY and CDR2 is SMNVEV (reference sequence). Here the sequenced sample was PBMCs from the stem cell graft donor, taken from the stem cell graft. The chain recombines TRBV27 with TRBJ2-7, with D possibly TRBD1 on 6 matching bases. This receptor was obtained from a human donor who donated a stem cell graft to a child with acute lymphoblastic leukemia. The CDR3 nucleotides are TGTGCCAGCAGTCCCCGGGACAAATACTACGAGCAGTACTTC. Protein product: CASSPRDKYYEQYF.